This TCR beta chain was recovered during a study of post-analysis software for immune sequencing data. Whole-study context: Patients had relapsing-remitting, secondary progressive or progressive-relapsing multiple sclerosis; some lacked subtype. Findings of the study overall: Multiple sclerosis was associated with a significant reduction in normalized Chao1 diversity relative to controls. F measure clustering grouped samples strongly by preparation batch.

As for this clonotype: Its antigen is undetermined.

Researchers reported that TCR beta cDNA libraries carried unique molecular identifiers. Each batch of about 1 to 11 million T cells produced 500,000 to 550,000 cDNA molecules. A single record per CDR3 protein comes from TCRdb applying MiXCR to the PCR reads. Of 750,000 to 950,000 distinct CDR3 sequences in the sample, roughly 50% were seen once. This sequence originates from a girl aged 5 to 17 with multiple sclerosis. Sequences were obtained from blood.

Written as DNA, the CDR3 is TGTGCCAGCAGTTCCGGACGGGACGGGGTTGGTGACACTGAAGCTTTCTTT. Amino acids: CASSSGRDGVGDTEAFF. J is TRBJ1-1 and V is TRBV7-2; a possible D gene is TRBD1 (5 bases). Germline loops: CDR1 SGHTA, CDR2 FQGNSA. V was trimmed by 6 bases and J by 3 bases, leaving 23 bases between them. The CDR3 has 17 residues.